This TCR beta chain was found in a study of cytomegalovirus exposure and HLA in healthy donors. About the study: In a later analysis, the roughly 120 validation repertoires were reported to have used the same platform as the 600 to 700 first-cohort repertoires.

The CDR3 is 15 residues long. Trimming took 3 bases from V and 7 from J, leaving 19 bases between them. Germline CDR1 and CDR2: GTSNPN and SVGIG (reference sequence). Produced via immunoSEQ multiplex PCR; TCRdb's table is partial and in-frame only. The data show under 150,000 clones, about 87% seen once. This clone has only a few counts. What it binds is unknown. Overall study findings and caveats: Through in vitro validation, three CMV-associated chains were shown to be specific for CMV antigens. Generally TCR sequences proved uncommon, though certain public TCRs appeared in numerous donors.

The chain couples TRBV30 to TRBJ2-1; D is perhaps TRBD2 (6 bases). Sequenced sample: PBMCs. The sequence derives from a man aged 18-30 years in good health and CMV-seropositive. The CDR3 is CAWRTPWREANEQFF. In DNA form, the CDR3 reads TGTGCCTGGAGGACCCCCTGGAGGGAGGCAAATGAGCAGTTCTTC. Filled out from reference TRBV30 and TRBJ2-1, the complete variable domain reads SQTIHQWPATLVQPVGSPLSLECTVEGTSNPNLYWYRQAAGRGLQLLFYSVGIGQISSEVPQNLSASRPQDRQFILSSKKLLLSDSGFYLCAWRTPWREANEQFFGPGTRLTVL.